The 15 T cell receptor beta chains in this list originate from one sample, sequenced in a study of shared clonotypes between healthy human individuals. Sequencing used immunoSEQ multiplex PCR; TCRdb keeps in-frame clones, though not all of them. The sample has more than 500,000 clones; about 95% are singletons. Naive CD8 cells comprised CD45RO-negative, CCR7-positively selected cells, excluding terminally differentiated effector memory CD45RA+ cells. The material sequenced was naive CD8+ T cells sorted from blood. The source of these receptors is a woman in her twenties or thirties in good health.

The genes are TRBV6-1 and TRBJ1-5; no clear D gene. V was pared by 3 bases and J by 7 bases, with 7 bases between. Germline CDR1 MNHNS, CDR2 SASEGT. This CDR3 is 12 amino acids long. Written as DNA, the CDR3 is TGTGCCAGCAGTGAGGGAAGCCAGCCCCAGCATTTT. This codes for CASSEGSQPQHF.

This clone was counted once. V and J are TRBV5-1 and TRBJ2-1; 10 nucleotides align to TRBD2. Losses at the gene ends were 0 bases for V and 8 bases for J; bases not matched to a gene: 14. The CDR3 length is 18 residues. CDR1 and CDR2 from the germline V gene are SGHRS and YFSETQ. The CDR3 bases are TGCGCCAGCAGCTTGGCCGTCGCTAGCGGGAGTGTAGGCTATGAGCAGTTCTTC. As protein: CASSLAVASGSVGYEQFF.

The chain carries TRBV7-2 and TRBJ2-7; 7 nucleotides match TRBD2. From germline, CDR1 is SGHTA and CDR2 FQGNSA. CDR3 length: 17 amino acids. J was trimmed by 0 bases and V by 2 bases; bases with no gene match: 10. The CDR3 here is CASSLPTSGDYSYEQYF. CDR3 coding DNA: TGTGCCAGCAGCTTACCAACAAGTGGGGACTACTCCTACGAGCAGTACTTC. The full variable domain, in which reference TRBV7-2 and TRBJ2-7 provide the parts outside the CDR3, is GAGVSQSPSNKVTEKGKDVELRCDPISGHTALYWYRQSLGQGLEFLIYFQGNSAPDKSGLPSDRFSAERTGGSVSTLTIQRTQQEDSAVYLCASSLPTSGDYSYEQYFGPGTRLTVT.

This chain connects TRBV9 to TRBJ2-6; 9 bases fit TRBD1. Germline values: CDR1 SGDLS, CDR2 YYNGEE. V gave up 4 bases and J gave up 0 bases; unmatched junction bases: 8. This CDR3 has 18 amino acids. The DNA of the CDR3 is TGTGCCAGCAGCAGAAGGACAGGGGACCTCTCTGGGGCCAACGTCCTGACTTTC. Protein product: CASSRRTGDLSGANVLTF.

The chain joins TRBV7-8 to TRBJ2-1, with TRBD1 identical over 9 bases. Germline V gene sequence: CDR1 SGHVS, CDR2 FQNEAQ. V dropped 5 bases and J dropped 3; count of bases not matched to a gene: 2. The CDR3 extends over 14 amino acids. CDR3 DNA: TGTGCCAGCAGCCGACAGGGGGGCTACAATGAGCAGTTCTTC. It encodes CASSRQGGYNEQFF.

This clone appeared a few times. The V call is TRBV18, the J call TRBJ1-2; D call uncertain. Trimming left V 0 bases short and J 4 bases short, with 12 bases between. There are 15 residues in the CDR3. From germline, CDR1 is KGHSH and CDR2 LQKENI. The CDR3 here is CASSPPMADGYGYTF. CDR3 nucleotides: TGTGCCAGCTCACCACCGATGGCAGACGGCTATGGCTACACCTTC.

The chain links TRBV11-2 to TRBJ2-1, with 10 positions matching TRBD2. Germline values: CDR1 SGHAT, CDR2 FQNNGV. CDR3 length: 16 amino acids. V gave up 5 bases and J gave up 7 bases; unmatched junction bases: 11. This chain's CDR3 is CASSLVASGRGNEQFF. DNA for the CDR3: TGTGCCAGCAGCCTAGTGGCTAGCGGGAGAGGGAATGAGCAGTTCTTC.

This chain joins TRBV19 and TRBJ2-5, with D possibly TRBD2 on 6 matching bases. V shed 6 bases and J shed 5 bases, with 25 bases lying between them. CDR1 and CDR2 (germline): LNHDA, SQIVND (reference sequence). There are 17 residues in the CDR3. The CDR3 loop reads CASSMRSPGTWGETQYF. The CDR3 DNA sequence: TGTGCCAGTAGCATGCGCTCGCCCGGGACTTGGGGCGAGACCCAGTACTTC.

CDR3 sequence reads: CASSLLGGRNGYTF. CDR3 bases: TGTGCCAGCAGTTTATTAGGCGGGCGGAATGGCTACACCTTC. The chain recombines TRBV27 with TRBJ1-2; no firm D call. Germline CDR1 MNHEY, CDR2 SMNVEV (reference sequence). The CDR3 is 14 residues long. V was shortened by 1 base and J by 6 bases, with 12 bases between the two germline ends.

The V and J genes are TRBV2 and TRBJ2-1, with TRBD2 identical over 9 bases. The CDR3 totals 14 residues. After removal of 8 bases from V and 3 bases from J, the junction contained 5 bases not matched to a gene. Germline CDR1 is SNHLY and CDR2 is FYNNEI. CDR3 in amino acids: CASRGLADYNEQFF. CDR3 sequence (DNA): TGTGCCAGCCGGGGACTAGCTGACTACAATGAGCAGTTCTTC.

This chain joins TRBV4-1 and TRBJ2-1, with 8 nucleotides matching TRBD2. The V and J ends lost 4 bases and 3 bases, in that order; junction bases with no gene match: 5. CDR3 length equals 15 residues. Germline CDR1 MGHRA, CDR2 YSYEKL. CDR3 loop: CASSLGLENYNEQFF. The CDR3 DNA reads TGCGCCAGCAGCCTGGGACTAGAGAACTACAATGAGCAGTTCTTC.

The chain joins TRBV6-1 to TRBJ1-3, with D perhaps matching TRBD1 (5 bases). This CDR3 spans 16 amino acids. V lost 2 bases, J lost 0 bases, and 11 bases lay in between. The V gene's germline CDR1 is MNHNS and CDR2 SASEGT. The CDR3 region is CASSEWAGLSGNTIYF. The CDR3, as DNA: TGTGCCAGCAGTGAATGGGCAGGGCTCTCTGGAAACACCATATATTTT.

The J gene is TRBJ2-7, the V gene TRBV9, with D maybe TRBD2 (6 bases). Germline values: CDR1 SGDLS, CDR2 YYNGEE. The V gene lost 2 bases and the J gene lost 2 bases, with 11 bases spanning the gap. The CDR3 totals 14 residues. CDR3 sequence: CASSVGGATYEQYF. The CDR3 DNA follows: TGTGCCAGCAGCGTCGGAGGGGCAACCTACGAGCAGTACTTC.

This clone was observed a handful of times. V and J are TRBV30 and TRBJ1-2, with D tentatively TRBD1 (6 bases). The CDR3 contains 11 residues. Germline CDR1 GTSNPN, CDR2 SVGIG (reference sequence). Deletions cut 1 base from V and 8 bases from J, with 8 bases between. CDR3 protein: CAWSDRDGYTF. DNA for the CDR3: TGTGCCTGGAGTGACAGGGACGGCTACACCTTC.

A single count supports this clone. This chain connects TRBV27 to TRBJ2-5, with 7 bases lining up with TRBD1. The closer fit of TRBJ2-7 to the DNA end suggests the J call may be wrong. CDR3 size: 17 residues. Germline CDR1 and CDR2: MNHEY and SMNVEV (reference sequence). The CDR3: CASILQLTGPNDYEQYF. In DNA form, the CDR3 reads TGTGCCAGCATTCTCCAACTGACAGGGCCGAACGATTACGAGCAGTACTTC.